This T cell receptor beta chain originates from a study of cytomegalovirus exposure and HLA in healthy donors. Notes on the study in general: Three chains tied to CMV proved CMV antigen-specific in vitro.

Germline CDR1 MGHDK, CDR2 SYGVNS. The CDR3 contains 14 residues. Trimming shortened V by 4 bases and J by 0 bases, and 7 bases separated the two germline ends. The PCR made use of 60 Vbeta and 13 Jbeta primers. The data were produced by immunoSEQ multiplex PCR, yet TCRdb's version contains in-frame clones alone and is incomplete. Of about 110,000 clones detected, over 70% appear once; the ten largest clones hold 2.5% to 3.5%. About this clone: The antigen remains undetermined.

This sequence originates from a male donor in good health and CMV-seropositive. J is TRBJ1-5 and V is TRBV25-1; D call uncertain. The specimen was PBMCs. Here the CDR3 DNA reads TGTGCCAGCAGTGGAGTCAATAGCAATCAGCCCCAGCATTTT. Its protein product is CASSGVNSNQPQHF. The whole variable domain, filled in from reference TRBV25-1 and TRBJ1-5, reads EADIYQTPRYLVIGTGKKITLECSQTMGHDKMYWYQQDPGMELHLIHYSYGVNSTEKGDLSSESTVSRIRTEHFPLTLESARPSHTSQYLCASSGVNSNQPQHFGDGTRLSIL.